Each of the 19 T cell receptor beta chains below was sequenced from the same sample in a study of cytomegalovirus exposure and HLA in healthy donors. The PCR contained 60 Vbeta and 13 Jbeta primers. Clones were read by immunoSEQ multiplex PCR, and TCRdb kept only the in-frame ones, dropping some. Of tens of thousands of clones listed, roughly three quarters were seen once; the top ten hold more than 3.5%. Sequencing was done on a sample of PBMCs. These receptors originate from a young man in good health and CMV-seronegative.

This clone turned up a few times. The chain recombines TRBV7-2 with TRBJ2-5; 7 bases are a match to TRBD2. TRBJ2-7 explains the end of the DNA better; the J call may be wrong. The CDR3 covers 17 residues. Germline assignment: CDR1 SGHTA and CDR2 FQGNSA. This chain's CDR3 is CASSLVRAAGESYEQYF. CDR3 sequence (DNA): TGTGCCAGCAGCTTAGTTCGGGCGGCGGGAGAGTCCTACGAGCAGTACTTC.

The rearrangement uses TRBV15 and TRBJ2-3; D may be TRBD2 (5 bases). CDR3 size: 15 residues. Between the trimmed V and J ends, which lost 1 base and 0 bases, there was a span of 8 bases. Germline values: CDR1 LNHNV, CDR2 YYDKDF (reference sequence). CDR3 residues: CATSRVGESTDTQYF. The CDR3 DNA sequence: TGTGCCACCAGCAGAGTTGGGGAGAGCACAGATACGCAGTATTTT.

The V call is TRBV20-1, the J call TRBJ1-1, with TRBD1 as a possible D gene (6 bases). This CDR3 comprises 10 residues. Germline assignment: CDR1 DFQATT and CDR2 SNEGSKA (reference sequence). CDR3 sequence (DNA): TGCAGGGGGGCGGGCACTGAAGCTTTCTTT. It encodes CRGAGTEAFF.

This clone showed up just a few times. Here the CDR3 reads CASSQNGQGAAGELFF. The CDR3 DNA sequence: TGCGCCAGCAGCCAAAATGGACAGGGGGCGGCCGGGGAGCTGTTTTTT. The J gene is TRBJ2-2, the V gene TRBV5-1, with 11 bases lining up with TRBD1. V was pared by 4 bases and J by 6 bases, with 8 bases of the junction left unmatched. This CDR3 is 16 amino acids long. Germline loops: CDR1 SGHRS, CDR2 YFSETQ.

This clone turned up a few times. The chain combines TRBV7-2 with TRBJ2-7; D not resolved. The V end lost 0 bases, the J end lost 5 bases, and 5 bases lay between the germline ends. Germline CDR1 is SGHTA and CDR2 is FQGNSA. The CDR3 is made up of 12 amino acids. In DNA form, the CDR3 reads TGTGCCAGCAGCTTAGCTCTTGACGAGCAGTACTTC. This translates into CASSLALDEQYF.

The chain joins TRBV5-1 to TRBJ1-2; D ambiguous. There are 15 residues in the CDR3. V was shortened by 2 bases and J by 2 bases, with 13 bases between the two germline ends. From germline, CDR1 is SGHRS and CDR2 YFSETQ. CDR3 residues: CASSLGLERNYGYTF. Here the CDR3 DNA reads TGCGCCAGCAGCTTAGGATTGGAGCGAAACTATGGCTACACCTTC. Variable domain in full (rest from reference TRBV5-1 and TRBJ1-2): KAGVTQTPRYLIKTRGQQVTLSCSPISGHRSVSWYQQTPGQGLQFLFEYFSETQRNKGNFPGRFSGRQFSNSRSEMNVSTLELGDSALYLCASSLGLERNYGYTFGSGTRLTVV.

This clone has more than one count but fewer than ten. This sequence joins TRBV5-1 and TRBJ1-1; D gene unclear. The V end was cut by 3 bases, the J end by 4 bases, with 13 bases between. The CDR3 is made up of 14 amino acids. The germline V gene has CDR1 SGHRS and CDR2 YFSETQ. The CDR3, as DNA: TGCGCCAGCAGCTCAAACATAGGGAGCACTGAAGCTTTCTTT. This gives the protein CASSSNIGSTEAFF.

This chain uses TRBV28 with TRBJ2-7; D is unresolved. Trimming left V 8 bases short and J 1 base short, with 15 bases between. In germline, CDR1 is MDHEN, CDR2 SYDVKM. The CDR3 runs 14 residues. This CDR3 is CASPPAEYSYEQYF. The CDR3 bases are TGTGCCAGCCCCCCCGCGGAATATTCCTACGAGCAGTACTTC.

This clone showed up just once. The CDR3: CASSLDPGTVSYEQYF. CDR3 DNA sequence: TGTGCCAGCAGCTTAGATCCCGGGACAGTTTCCTACGAGCAGTACTTC. This rearrangement joins TRBV11-2 to TRBJ2-7, with 7 positions matching TRBD1. After removal of 0 bases from V and 1 base from J, the junction contained 6 bases not matched to a gene. The V gene's germline CDR1 is SGHAT and CDR2 FQNNGV. The CDR3 spans 16 residues.

The V call is TRBV6-5, the J call TRBJ2-5; 9 bases align to TRBD2. The J segment lost 5 bases and the V segment lost 5 bases, leaving 6 bases of the junction unmatched. CDR1 is MNHEY, CDR2 SVGAGI, per germline. The CDR3 runs to 14 residues. The CDR3 nucleotides read TGTGCCAGCAGTCGCCTAGCGGGAATGGAGACCCAGTACTTC. Protein: CASSRLAGMETQYF.

V gene TRBV6-5 combines with J gene TRBJ2-3, with TRBD1 identical over 8 bases. The V segment lost 6 bases and the J segment 5 bases; nucleotides outside the gene matches: 10. Germline assignment: CDR1 MNHEY and CDR2 SVGAGI. The CDR3 spans 15 residues. The CDR3, as DNA: TGTGCCAGCAGAATGACAGGGGTTCATGGAGATACGCAGTATTTT. It yields the protein CASRMTGVHGDTQYF.

The chain carries TRBV5-1 and TRBJ2-7; no reliable D call. Deletions cut 7 bases from V and 3 bases from J, with 11 bases between. There are 12 residues in the CDR3. Germline CDR1 and CDR2: SGHRS and YFSETQ. For the CDR3, the DNA is TGCGCCAGCTCCCACCCGAGCTACGAGCAGTACTTC. Translation gives CASSHPSYEQYF.

The V gene is TRBV5-1, the J gene TRBJ1-2, with D perhaps matching TRBD1 (6 bases). Trimming shortened V by 4 bases and J by 7 bases, and 23 bases separated the two germline ends. The CDR3 sequence is 16 residues long. CDR1 and CDR2 (germline): SGHRS, YFSETQ. The CDR3 sequence: CASSPSQGIEVRGYTF. The CDR3 nucleotides are TGCGCCAGCAGCCCGTCTCAGGGGATAGAGGTGCGTGGCTACACCTTC.

This sequence joins TRBV28 and TRBJ2-1; D possibly corresponds to TRBD1 (6 bases). Trimming took 7 bases from V and 2 from J, leaving 9 bases between them. The CDR3 consists of 13 residues. Germline-derived CDR1 and CDR2 are MDHEN and SYDVKM. The CDR3 nucleotides read TGTGCCAGCATTCGGACAGCCTACAATGAGCAGTTCTTC. Translation gives CASIRTAYNEQFF.

The rearrangement joins TRBV2 to TRBJ2-7; D perhaps matches TRBD2 (6 bases). V was clipped by 7 bases and J by 2 bases, with 9 bases between them. This CDR3 is 12 amino acids long. In germline, CDR1 is SNHLY, CDR2 FYNNEI. Written as DNA, the CDR3 is TGTGCCAGCAAGGAGGGGACCTACGAGCAGTACTTC. Its translation: CASKEGTYEQYF.

The chain recombines TRBV9 with TRBJ2-5; TRBD2 agrees at 8 bases. V shed 3 bases and J 3 bases; nucleotides not matched to a gene: 13. Looked up from germline, CDR1 is SGDLS and CDR2 is YYNGEE. CDR3 length equals 17 residues. The CDR3 reads CASSGDGAGESKETQYF. DNA of the CDR3: TGTGCCAGCAGCGGGGATGGAGCGGGAGAATCTAAAGAGACCCAGTACTTC.

This chain connects TRBV11-2 to TRBJ2-1; D perhaps matches TRBD1 (6 bases). The CDR3 runs to 14 residues. CDR1 and CDR2 (germline): SGHAT, FQNNGV. With 4 bases removed from V and 9 bases from J, the gap between germline ends came to 16 bases. The CDR3 DNA reads as TGTGCCAGCAGCTCGGCAGTGGAAGGGGGTGAGCAGTTCTTC. This sequence encodes CASSSAVEGGEQFF.

The rearrangement joins TRBV4-1 to TRBJ2-3; TRBD2 matches at 7 bases. V lost 4 bases and J lost 8; bases outside the gene matches: 12. The CDR3 contains 15 residues. The germline V gene encodes CDR1 MGHRA and CDR2 YSYEKL. The chain's CDR3 is CASSLNLRESGTQYF. DNA of the CDR3: TGCGCCAGCAGCCTCAACTTGCGGGAGAGCGGTACGCAGTATTTT.

V and J are TRBV7-9 and TRBJ2-1; D not resolved. CDR3 length: 15 residues. Per the germline V gene, CDR1 is SEHNR and CDR2 is FQNEAQ (reference sequence). Trimming removed 7 bases at V and 4 bases at J, with 17 bases between. CDR3 nucleotides: TGTGCCAGCACCAGCCGGTTACTATTATACAATGAGCAGTTCTTC. Translation: CASTSRLLLYNEQFF.